The entry below gives a single T cell receptor beta chain sequence along with its context. Its target is not known. This CDR3 region has 14 residues. Trimming stripped 1 base from V and 5 bases from J, with 10 bases between. Germline loops: CDR1 MGHRA, CDR2 YSYEKL. The source of the sample is a study of T cells after yellow fever vaccination. Study results and caveats: Although most clonotypes did not, a small share appeared in both CD4 and CD8 compartments. In FACS-sorted repertoires, abundant clonotypes from the bulk population could appear as contaminants. Subsequent to the booster, the majority of primary-vaccination clones reappeared (about 97% CD4, approximately 90% CD8).

Each CDR3 protein gets one entry after TCRdb re-called the 5' RACE reads with MiXCR. The sample includes 150,000 to 200,000 distinct CDR3 sequences, around 10% seen only once; the top ten take 36%. The sample in question was CD8+ T cells sorted from PBMCs, obtained 15 days after the yellow fever booster vaccination. This chain links TRBV4-1 with TRBJ2-3, with D hard to call. The source of this sequence is a man between 18 and 35 years old who received the YFV17D yellow fever vaccine. Written as DNA, the CDR3 is TGCGCCAGCAGCCAAGGCACTGGCCGAGATACGCAGTATTTT. This codes for CASSQGTGRDTQYF.